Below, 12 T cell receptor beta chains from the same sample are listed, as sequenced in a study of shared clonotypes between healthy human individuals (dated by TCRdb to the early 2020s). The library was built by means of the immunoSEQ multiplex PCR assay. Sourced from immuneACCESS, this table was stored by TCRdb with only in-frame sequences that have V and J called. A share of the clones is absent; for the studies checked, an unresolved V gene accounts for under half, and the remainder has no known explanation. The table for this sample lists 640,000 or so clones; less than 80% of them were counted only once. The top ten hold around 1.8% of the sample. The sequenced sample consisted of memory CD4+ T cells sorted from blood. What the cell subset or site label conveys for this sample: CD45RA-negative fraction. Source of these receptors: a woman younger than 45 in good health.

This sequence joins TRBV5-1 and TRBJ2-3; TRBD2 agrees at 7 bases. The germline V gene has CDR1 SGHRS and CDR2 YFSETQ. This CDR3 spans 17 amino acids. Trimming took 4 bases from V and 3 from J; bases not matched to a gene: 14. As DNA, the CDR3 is TGCGCCAGCAGCCGAGGGGACTACTACATGGGAACAGATACGCAGTATTTT. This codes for CASSRGDYYMGTDTQYF.

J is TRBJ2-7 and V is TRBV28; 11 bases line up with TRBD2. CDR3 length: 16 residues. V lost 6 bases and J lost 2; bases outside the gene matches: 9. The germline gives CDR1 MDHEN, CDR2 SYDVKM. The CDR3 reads CASSTAGTSGPYEQYF. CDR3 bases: TGTGCCAGCAGCACAGCCGGGACTAGCGGACCCTACGAGCAGTACTTC.

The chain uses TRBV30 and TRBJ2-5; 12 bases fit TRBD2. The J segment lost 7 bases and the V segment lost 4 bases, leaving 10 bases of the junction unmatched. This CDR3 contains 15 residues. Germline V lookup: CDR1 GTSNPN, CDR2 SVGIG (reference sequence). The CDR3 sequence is CAWIPASGRAWTQYF. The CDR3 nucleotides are TGTGCCTGGATACCCGCTAGCGGGAGGGCCTGGACCCAGTACTTC.

For the CDR3, the DNA is TGTGCCACCAGGGGTAGGCAAGAGACCCAGTACTTC. This gives the protein CATRGRQETQYF. This chain joins TRBV19 and TRBJ2-5, with D possibly matching TRBD1 (6 bases). Germline values: CDR1 LNHDA, CDR2 SQIVND (reference sequence). CDR3 length: 12 amino acids. The V end lost 10 bases, the J end lost 2 bases, and 11 bases lay between the germline ends.

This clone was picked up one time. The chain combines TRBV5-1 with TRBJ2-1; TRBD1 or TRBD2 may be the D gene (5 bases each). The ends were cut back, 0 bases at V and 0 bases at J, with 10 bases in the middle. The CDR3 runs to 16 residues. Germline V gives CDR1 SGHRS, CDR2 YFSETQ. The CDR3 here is CASSLEAGSSYNEQFF. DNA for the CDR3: TGCGCCAGCAGCTTGGAAGCAGGGAGCTCCTACAATGAGCAGTTCTTC.

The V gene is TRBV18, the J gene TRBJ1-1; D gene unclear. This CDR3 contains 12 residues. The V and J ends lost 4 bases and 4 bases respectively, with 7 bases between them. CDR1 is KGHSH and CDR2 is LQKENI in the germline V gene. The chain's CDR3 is CASSQRSTEAFF. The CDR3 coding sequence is TGTGCCAGCTCACAACGGAGCACTGAAGCTTTCTTT. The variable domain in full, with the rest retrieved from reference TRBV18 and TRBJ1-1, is NAGVMQNPRHLVRRRGQEARLRCSPMKGHSHVYWYRQLPEEGLKFMVYLQKENIIDESGMPKERFSAEFPKEGPSILRIQQVVRGDSAAYFCASSQRSTEAFFGQGTRLTVV.

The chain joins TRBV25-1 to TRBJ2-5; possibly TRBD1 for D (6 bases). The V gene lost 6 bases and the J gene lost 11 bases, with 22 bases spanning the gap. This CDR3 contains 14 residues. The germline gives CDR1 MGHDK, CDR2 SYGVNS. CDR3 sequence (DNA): TGTGCCAGCAGCCCAGACAAAGGACAGTCTGGGCAGTACTTC. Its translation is CASSPDKGQSGQYF.

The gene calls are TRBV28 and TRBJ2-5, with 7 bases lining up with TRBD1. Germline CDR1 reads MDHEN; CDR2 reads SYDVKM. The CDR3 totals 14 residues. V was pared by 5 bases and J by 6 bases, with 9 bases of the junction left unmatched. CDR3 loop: CASSPPAGGQTQYF. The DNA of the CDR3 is TGTGCCAGCAGTCCCCCCGCAGGGGGACAGACCCAGTACTTC.

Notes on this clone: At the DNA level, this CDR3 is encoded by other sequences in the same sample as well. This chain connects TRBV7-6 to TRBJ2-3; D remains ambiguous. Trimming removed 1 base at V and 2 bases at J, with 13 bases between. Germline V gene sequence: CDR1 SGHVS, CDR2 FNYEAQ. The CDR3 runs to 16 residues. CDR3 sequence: CASSLGGLGNTDTQYF. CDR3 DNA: TGTGCCAGCAGCTTAGGGGGATTAGGGAACACAGATACGCAGTATTTT.

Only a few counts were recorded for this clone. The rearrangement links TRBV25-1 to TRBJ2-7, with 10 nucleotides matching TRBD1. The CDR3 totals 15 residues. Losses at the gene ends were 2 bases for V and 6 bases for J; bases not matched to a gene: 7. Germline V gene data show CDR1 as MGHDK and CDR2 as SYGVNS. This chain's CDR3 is CASSESGTGASEQYF. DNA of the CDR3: TGTGCCAGCAGTGAAAGCGGGACAGGGGCCAGCGAGCAGTACTTC.

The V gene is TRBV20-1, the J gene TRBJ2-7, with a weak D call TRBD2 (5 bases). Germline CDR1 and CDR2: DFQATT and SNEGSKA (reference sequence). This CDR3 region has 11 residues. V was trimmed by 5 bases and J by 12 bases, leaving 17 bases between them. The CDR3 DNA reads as TGCAGTGCTCCTATCGTGGGGAGTCGGTACTTC. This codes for CSAPIVGSRYF.

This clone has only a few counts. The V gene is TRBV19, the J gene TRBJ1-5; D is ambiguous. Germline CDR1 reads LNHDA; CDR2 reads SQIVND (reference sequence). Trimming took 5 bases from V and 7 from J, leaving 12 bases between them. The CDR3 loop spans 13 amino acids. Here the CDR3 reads CASSPGVSQPQHF. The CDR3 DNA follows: TGTGCCAGTAGTCCCGGGGTGAGCCAGCCCCAGCATTTT.